Listed below are T cell receptor beta chains from one sample, sequenced in a study of blood T cell repertoires in COVID-19. The protocol was immunoSEQ multiplex PCR, while the TCRdb copy is restricted to in-frame clones and leaves out a portion. Found here are 55,000 to 70,000 clones, just over 85% of them singletons; the top ten hold 43%. Sample: peripheral blood. These receptors all come from a woman aged 60-75 years with COVID-19, enrolled during active disease. Both conserved end residues are part of each CDR3. The D gene is left open where the match is weak. The listing skips clone size in some rows; elsewhere it reads once, few, many or a size class.

- | few | TRBJ2-1 | TRBV9 | CASNQGGEVNEQFF | TGTGCCAGCAACCAAGGGGGGGAGGTAAATGAGCAGTTCTTC
TRBD2 | - | TRBJ2-2 | TRBV2 | CASSILAIVNTGELFF | TGTGCCAGCAGTATACTAGCGATAGTGAACACCGGGGAGCTGTTTTTT
TRBD1 | - | TRBJ1-2 | TRBV10-2 | CASSEGAGGLSGYTF | TGCGCCAGCAGTGAGGGGGCAGGGGGGCTCTCTGGCTACACCTTC
TRBD1 | - | TRBJ1-2 | TRBV13 | CASSLGGQGDYGYTF | TGTGCCAGCAGCTTAGGAGGGCAGGGGGACTATGGCTACACCTTC
TRBD1 | - | TRBJ2-5 | TRBV2 | CASSEASGGYGETQYF | TGTGCCAGCAGTGAAGCGTCAGGGGGCTATGGGGAGACCCAGTACTTC
TRBD1 | - | TRBJ1-4 | TRBV28 | CASSLWGQGGEKLFF | TGTGCCAGCAGCTTATGGGGACAGGGTGGTGAAAAACTGTTTTTT
- | - | TRBJ1-6 | TRBV5-6 | CASNREGGTPLHF | TGTGCCAGCAACCGGGAGGGAGGGACCCCCCTCCACTTT
- | - | TRBJ1-6 | TRBV5-5 | CASSLEGGNSPLHF | TGTGCCAGCAGCTTGGAGGGAGGCAATTCACCCCTCCACTTT
- | - | TRBJ1-1 | TRBV11-1 | CASSPRSYTEAFF | TGTGCCAGCAGCCCAAGGAGTTACACTGAAGCTTTCTTT
TRBD2 | - | TRBJ2-3 | TRBV27 | CASGFQKVLAGESSTDTQYF | TGTGCCAGCGGATTCCAAAAGGTACTAGCGGGAGAGTCGAGCACAGATACGCAGTATTTT
- | - | TRBJ1-5 | TRBV21-1 | CASSRTRGSNQPQHF | TGTGCCAGCTCCAGAACACGGGGGAGCAATCAGCCCCAGCATTTT
TRBD2 | - | TRBJ2-7 | TRBV4-1 | CASSQVKGGTSGRAVYEQYF | TGCGCCAGCAGCCAAGTAAAAGGAGGGACTAGCGGGAGGGCCGTCTACGAGCAGTACTTC
- | - | TRBJ1-1 | TRBV3-1/TRBV3-2 | CASSQARNTEAFF | TGTGCCAGCAGCCAAGCCAGGAACACTGAAGCTTTCTTT
TRBD2 | - | TRBJ2-1 | TRBV5-1 | CASSPHLAGGTNTYNEQFF | TGCGCCAGCAGCCCCCATTTGGCGGGAGGAACTAATACCTACAATGAGCAGTTCTTC
- | - | TRBJ1-1 | TRBV7-9 | CASSLVGGHPSDTEAFF | TGTGCCAGCAGCTTAGTTGGGGGACATCCGTCTGACACTGAAGCTTTCTTT
TRBD1 | - | TRBJ1-6 | TRBV5-1 | CASSLISGTGFNSPLHF | TGCGCCAGCAGCCTCATTTCCGGGACAGGGTTTAATTCACCCCTCCACTTT
- | - | TRBJ2-1 | TRBV29-1 | CSAAGAPSNEQFF | TGCAGCGCTGCGGGGGCGCCGAGCAATGAGCAGTTCTTC
- | - | TRBJ2-6 | TRBV9 | CASSTKEFFSGANVLTF | TGTGCCAGCAGCACGAAGGAGTTCTTCTCTGGGGCCAACGTCCTGACTTTC
- | - | TRBJ1-2 | TRBV9 | CASTQGGYGYTF | TGTGCCAGCACACAGGGTGGTTATGGCTACACCTTC
- | - | TRBJ1-1 | TRBV7-9 | CASSLGPLNTEAFF | TGTGCCAGCAGCTTGGGGCCATTGAACACTGAAGCTTTCTTT
- | - | TRBJ2-7 | TRBV5-4 | CASSGIGGAPSYEQYF | TGTGCCAGCAGCGGGATAGGGGGAGCGCCCTCCTACGAGCAGTACTTC
- | - | TRBJ1-1 | TRBV19 | CASSMDTRARNTEAFF | TGTGCCAGTAGTATGGACACACGGGCTCGAAACACTGAAGCTTTCTTT
TRBD1 | once | TRBJ2-2 | TRBV9 | CASSPNPGQGPGELFF | TGTGCCAGCAGCCCCAACCCGGGACAGGGTCCCGGGGAGCTGTTTTTT
- | - | TRBJ1-2 | TRBV6-2/TRBV6-3 | CASSGGGSGYTF | TGTGCCAGCAGCGGAGGAGGGAGCGGCTACACCTTC
TRBD1 | - | TRBJ1-2 | TRBV7-9 | CASSLATGGEDGYTF | TGTGCCAGCAGCTTAGCGACAGGGGGTGAGGATGGCTACACCTTC
- | few | TRBJ2-7 | TRBV10-3 | CAISENSIFYEQYF | TGTGCCATCAGTGAGAACTCTATCTTCTACGAGCAGTACTTC
TRBD1 | - | TRBJ1-2 | TRBV27 | CASSVGTGGGYTF | TGTGCCAGCAGTGTCGGGACAGGGGGAGGCTACACCTTC
- | - | TRBJ2-7 | TRBV29-1 | CSVDGSPSYEQYF | TGCAGCGTTGATGGCAGTCCCTCCTACGAGCAGTACTTC
- | - | TRBJ1-2 | TRBV11-2 | CASSFDSDYGYTF | TGTGCCAGCAGCTTCGACAGCGACTATGGCTACACCTTC
- | - | TRBJ2-5 | TRBV5-6 | CASSTGETQYF | TGTGCCAGCAGCACGGGAGAGACCCAGTACTTC
- | - | TRBJ2-5 | TRBV6-5 | CASSYSSGDQETQYF | TGTGCCAGCAGTTACTCGTCAGGGGATCAAGAGACCCAGTACTTC
- | - | TRBJ1-2 | TRBV18 | CASSPLQGNYGYTF | TGTGCCAGCTCACCACTGCAGGGGAACTATGGCTACACCTTC
- | once | TRBJ1-2 | TRBV29-1 | CSGGETNYGYTF | TGCAGCGGGGGGGAGACTAACTATGGCTACACCTTC
TRBD1 | - | TRBJ1-5 | TRBV2 | CASRIQGVGNQPQHF | TGTGCCAGCAGGATCCAGGGGGTAGGCAATCAGCCCCAGCATTTT
- | - | TRBJ2-2 | TRBV7-9 | CASSSTGPGELFF | TGTGCCAGCAGCTCTACAGGGCCCGGGGAGCTGTTTTTT
- | - | TRBJ2-5 | TRBV27 | CASSRTAGETQYF | TGTGCCAGCTCTCGGACTGCGGGGGAGACCCAGTACTTC
TRBD1 | - | TRBJ2-1 | TRBV11-3 | CASSLEQGGYEQFF | TGTGCCAGCAGCTTAGAACAGGGGGGATATGAGCAGTTCTTC
TRBD2 | - | TRBJ2-1 | TRBV5-1 | CASSLERGVNEQFF | TGCGCCAGCAGCTTGGAGCGGGGGGTAAATGAGCAGTTCTTC
- | - | TRBJ2-7 | TRBV14 | CASSRPGDLSYEQYF | TGTGCCAGCAGCCGGCCAGGGGATCTATCCTACGAGCAGTACTTC
- | - | TRBJ2-7 | TRBV30 | CAWSVRGTGWGLASPYEQYF | TGTGCCTGGAGTGTACGGGGGACAGGGTGGGGACTAGCATCTCCCTACGAGCAGTACTTC
TRBD2 | - | TRBJ2-1 | TRBV28 | CASSFPSGDYNEQFF | TGTGCCAGCAGTTTCCCTAGCGGGGATTACAATGAGCAGTTCTTC
- | - | TRBJ1-2 | TRBV11-2 | CASSSSRTVFNYGYTF | TGTGCCAGCAGCTCCAGTCGGACAGTCTTTAACTATGGCTACACCTTC
- | few | TRBJ1-1 | TRBV19 | CASTHKQATTEAFF | TGTGCCAGTACCCACAAGCAGGCGACCACTGAAGCTTTCTTT
- | - | TRBJ1-4 | TRBV7-6 | CASSKGILQNEKLFF | TGTGCCAGCAGCAAGGGGATCCTACAGAATGAAAAACTGTTTTTT
- | few | TRBJ1-4 | TRBV6-5 | CASSRDGTNEKLFF | TGTGCCAGCAGTCGTGACGGGACTAATGAAAAACTGTTTTTT
- | - | TRBJ2-1 | TRBV9 | CASGTPPGFF | TGTGCCAGCGGTACCCCCCCGGGGTTCTTC
- | - | TRBJ2-1 | TRBV15 | CATSREVQGFYNEQFF | TGTGCCACCAGCAGAGAGGTCCAGGGATTTTACAATGAGCAGTTCTTC
TRBD2 | - | TRBJ2-5 | TRBV4-3 | CASSQGRTSGRGETQYF | TGCGCCAGCAGCCAAGGCCGGACTAGCGGGAGAGGGGAGACCCAGTACTTC
TRBD1 | - | TRBJ2-7 | TRBV5-6 | CASSGGTGYEQYF | TGTGCCAGCAGCGGTGGGACAGGCTACGAGCAGTACTTC
TRBD2 | - | TRBJ2-1 | TRBV27 | CASSLSKLANYNEQFF | TGTGCCAGCAGTTTATCGAAACTAGCGAACTACAATGAGCAGTTCTTC
TRBD1 | - | TRBJ2-7 | TRBV28 | CASSTTGQAPYEQYF | TGTGCCAGCAGTACCACGGGACAGGCCCCCTACGAGCAGTACTTC
TRBD2 | - | TRBJ2-7 | TRBV7-8 | CASSLDLGVAGGPGREQYF | TGTGCCAGCAGCTTAGACCTCGGCGTAGCGGGGGGGCCCGGTCGCGAGCAGTACTTC